The entry below gives a single T cell receptor (beta chain) sequence along with its context. This sample was taken from a study of preoperative IRX-2 immunotherapy in early breast cancer. The trim removed 3 bases at V and 5 bases at J, leaving 11 bases unmatched. CDR3 length equals 18 residues. Germline V gene lookup returns CDR1 SGDLS and CDR2 YYNGEE. Treatment of the sample: preoperative locoregional IRX-2 cytokine immunotherapy. Preoperative locoregional IRX-2 cytokine immunotherapy was tested in the phase Ib source study. Sequencing was performed with immunoSEQ multiplex PCR; in TCRdb, only in-frame clones are kept and a portion is missing. Among 40,000 or so clones listed, less than 95% were seen once.

This sequence joins TRBV9 and TRBJ1-4; 12 bases map to TRBD1. Here the sequenced sample was tumor tissue, taken after IRX-2 immunotherapy. This TCR was sampled from a human donor with breast cancer. The CDR3 reads CASSATPGQGAPNEKLFF. CDR3 bases: TGTGCCAGCAGCGCCACTCCGGGACAGGGGGCCCCCAATGAAAAACTGTTTTTT.